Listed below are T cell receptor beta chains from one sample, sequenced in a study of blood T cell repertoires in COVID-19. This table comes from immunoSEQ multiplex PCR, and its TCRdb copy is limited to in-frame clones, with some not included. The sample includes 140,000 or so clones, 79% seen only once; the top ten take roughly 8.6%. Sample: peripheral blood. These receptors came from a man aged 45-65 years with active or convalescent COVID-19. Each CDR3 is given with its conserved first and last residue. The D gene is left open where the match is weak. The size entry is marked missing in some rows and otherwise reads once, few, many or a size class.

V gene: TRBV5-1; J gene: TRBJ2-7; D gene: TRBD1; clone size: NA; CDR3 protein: CASSFTGTGVGEQYF; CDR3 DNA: TGCGCCAGCAGCTTCACCGGGACAGGGGTGGGGGAGCAGTACTTC
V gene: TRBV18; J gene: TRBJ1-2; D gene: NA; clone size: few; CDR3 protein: CASSQDRTGLGSGGYTF; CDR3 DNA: TGTGCCAGCTCACAGGACCGTACGGGGTTGGGGAGTGGTGGCTACACCTTC
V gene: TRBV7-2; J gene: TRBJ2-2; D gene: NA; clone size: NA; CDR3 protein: CASSLVGRGTGELFF; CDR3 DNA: TGTGCCAGCAGCTTAGTGGGGCGAGGCACCGGGGAGCTGTTTTTT
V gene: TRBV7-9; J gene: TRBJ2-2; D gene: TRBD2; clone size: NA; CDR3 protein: CASSSGLAAEGTGELFF; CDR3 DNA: TGTGCCAGCAGTTCGGGACTAGCGGCGGAGGGAACCGGGGAGCTGTTTTTT
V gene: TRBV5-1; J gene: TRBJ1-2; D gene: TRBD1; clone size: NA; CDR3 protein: CASSLEGRGEYGYTF; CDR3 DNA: TGCGCCAGCAGCTTGGAGGGCAGGGGGGAATATGGCTACACCTTC
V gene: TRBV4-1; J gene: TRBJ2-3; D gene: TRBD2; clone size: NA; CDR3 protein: CASSQAGPSGRGTDTQYF; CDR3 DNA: TGCGCCAGCAGCCAAGCTGGGCCTAGCGGACGGGGCACAGATACGCAGTATTTT
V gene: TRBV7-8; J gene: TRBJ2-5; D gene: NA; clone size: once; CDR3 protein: CASSLSSSFQETQYF; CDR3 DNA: TGTGCCAGCAGCTTAAGTTCGAGTTTCCAAGAGACCCAGTACTTC
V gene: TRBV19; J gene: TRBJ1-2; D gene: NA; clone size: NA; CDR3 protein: CATGLVSTGDYGYTF; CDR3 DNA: TGTGCCACCGGCTTAGTCTCGACAGGCGACTATGGCTACACCTTC
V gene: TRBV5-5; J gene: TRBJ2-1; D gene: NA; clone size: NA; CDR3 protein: CASSLSGGGPGNEQFF; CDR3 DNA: TGTGCCAGCAGCTTGTCTGGGGGCGGGCCAGGAAATGAGCAGTTCTTC
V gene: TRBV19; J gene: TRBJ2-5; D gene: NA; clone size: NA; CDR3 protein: CASSTTGAFQETQYF; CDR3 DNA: TGTGCCAGTAGTACGACAGGCGCTTTCCAAGAGACCCAGTACTTC
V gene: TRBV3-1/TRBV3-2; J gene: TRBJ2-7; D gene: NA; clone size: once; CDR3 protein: CASSQPPPGNEQYF; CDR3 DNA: TGTGCCAGCAGCCAACCTCCCCCGGGTAACGAGCAGTACTTC
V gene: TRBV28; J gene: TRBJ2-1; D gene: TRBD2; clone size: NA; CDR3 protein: CASSAQIAGVSNEQFF; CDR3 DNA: TGTGCCAGCAGTGCCCAAATAGCGGGAGTCTCCAATGAGCAGTTCTTC
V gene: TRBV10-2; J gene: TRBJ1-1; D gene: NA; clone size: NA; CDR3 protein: CASSPAGVMNTEAFF; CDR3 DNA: TGCGCCAGCAGCCCTGCGGGGGTTATGAACACTGAAGCTTTCTTT
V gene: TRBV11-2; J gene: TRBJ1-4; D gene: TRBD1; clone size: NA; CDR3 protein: CASSLPTGTLSKLFF; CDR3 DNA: TGTGCCAGCAGCTTACCGACAGGGACCCTCTCCAAACTGTTTTTT
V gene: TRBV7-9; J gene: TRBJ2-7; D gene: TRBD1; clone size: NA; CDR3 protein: CASSLGGDRVHEQYF; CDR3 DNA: TGTGCCAGCAGCTTAGGGGGGGACAGGGTACACGAGCAGTACTTC
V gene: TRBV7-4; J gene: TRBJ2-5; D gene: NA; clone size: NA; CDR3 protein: CASSLVQGSEETQYF; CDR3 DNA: TGTGCCAGCAGCTTAGTTCAAGGCAGCGAGGAGACCCAGTACTTC
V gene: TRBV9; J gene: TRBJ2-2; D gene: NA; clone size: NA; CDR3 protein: CASSVPPYGTSNTGELFF; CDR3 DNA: TGTGCCAGCAGCGTACCACCTTACGGGACATCGAACACCGGGGAGCTGTTTTTT
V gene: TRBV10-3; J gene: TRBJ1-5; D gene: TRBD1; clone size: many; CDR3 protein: CAISSTGGPNQPQHF; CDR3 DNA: TGTGCCATCAGTTCGACAGGGGGACCCAATCAGCCCCAGCATTTT
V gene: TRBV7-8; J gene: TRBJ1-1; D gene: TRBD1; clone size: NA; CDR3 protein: CASSLVGLQGALNTEAFF; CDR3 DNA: TGTGCCAGCAGCTTAGTCGGCTTACAGGGGGCTCTGAACACTGAAGCTTTCTTT
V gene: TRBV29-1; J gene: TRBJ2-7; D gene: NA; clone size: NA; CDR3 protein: CSVGWQGYEQYF; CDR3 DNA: TGCAGCGTTGGGTGGCAGGGCTACGAGCAGTACTTC
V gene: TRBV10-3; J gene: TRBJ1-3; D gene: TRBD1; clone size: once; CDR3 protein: CAISRPQGGPRNTIYF; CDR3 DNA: TGTGCCATCAGTAGGCCCCAGGGGGGCCCTCGAAACACCATATATTTT
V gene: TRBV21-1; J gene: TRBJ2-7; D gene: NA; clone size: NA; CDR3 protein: CASSKVKRRSAQYF; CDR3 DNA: TGTGCCAGCAGCAAAGTTAAGCGTCGGTCCGCACAGTACTTC
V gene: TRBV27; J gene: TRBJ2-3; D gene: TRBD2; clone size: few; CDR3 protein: CASHLYAGGLTDTQYF; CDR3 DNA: TGTGCCAGCCACCTGTATGCGGGGGGCCTCACAGATACGCAGTATTTT
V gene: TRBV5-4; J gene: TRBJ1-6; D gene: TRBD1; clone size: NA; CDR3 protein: CASRRGGPSSYNSPLHF; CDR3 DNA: TGTGCCAGCAGGAGAGGGGGCCCTAGCTCCTATAATTCACCCCTCCACTTT
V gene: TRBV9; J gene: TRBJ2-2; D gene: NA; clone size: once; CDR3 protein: CASSPGTHRGTGELFF; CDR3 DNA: TGTGCCAGCAGCCCTGGGACTCATCGTGGCACCGGGGAGCTGTTTTTT
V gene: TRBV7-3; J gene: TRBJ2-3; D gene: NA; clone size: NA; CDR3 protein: CASSLKGQGSWKTDTQYF; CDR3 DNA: TGTGCCAGCAGCTTAAAGGGGCAGGGTAGTTGGAAAACAGATACGCAGTATTTT
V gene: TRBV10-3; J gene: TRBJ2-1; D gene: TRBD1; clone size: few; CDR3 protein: CAISERRDRDYNEQFF; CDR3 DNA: TGTGCCATCAGTGAGAGGCGGGACAGGGACTACAATGAGCAGTTCTTC
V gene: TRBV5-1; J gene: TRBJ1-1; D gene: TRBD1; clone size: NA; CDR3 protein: CASSSWDSRETEAFF; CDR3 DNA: TGCGCCAGCAGCTCGTGGGACAGCCGGGAGACTGAAGCTTTCTTT
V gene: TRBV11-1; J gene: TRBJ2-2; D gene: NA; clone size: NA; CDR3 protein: CASSLNTNTGELFF; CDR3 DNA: TGTGCCAGCAGCTTAAACACCAACACCGGGGAGCTGTTTTTT
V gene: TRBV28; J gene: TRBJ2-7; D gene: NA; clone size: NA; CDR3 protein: CASSLSSSYEQYF; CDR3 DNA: TGTGCCAGCAGTTTAAGTAGCTCCTACGAGCAGTACTTC
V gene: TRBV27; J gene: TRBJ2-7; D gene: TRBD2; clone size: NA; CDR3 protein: CASKKVLAGEGEQYF; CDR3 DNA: TGTGCCAGCAAGAAGGTTCTAGCGGGAGAGGGCGAGCAGTACTTC
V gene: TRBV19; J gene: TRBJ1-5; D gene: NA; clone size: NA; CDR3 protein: CASSIGYGVGQPQHF; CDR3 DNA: TGTGCCAGTAGTATTGGATACGGGGTTGGTCAGCCCCAGCATTTT
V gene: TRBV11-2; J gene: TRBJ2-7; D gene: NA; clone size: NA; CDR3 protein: CASKPYASWAYYEQYF; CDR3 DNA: TGTGCCAGCAAACCATACGCGAGCTGGGCCTACTACGAGCAGTACTTC
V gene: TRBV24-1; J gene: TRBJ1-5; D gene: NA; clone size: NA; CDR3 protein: CATSRGRSQPQHF; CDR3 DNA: TGTGCCACCAGTCGGGGGAGGAGCCAGCCCCAGCATTTT
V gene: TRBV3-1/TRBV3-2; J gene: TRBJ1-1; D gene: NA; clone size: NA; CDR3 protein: CASSQGFQGGNTEAFF; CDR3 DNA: TGTGCCAGCAGCCAAGGCTTCCAGGGCGGGAACACTGAAGCTTTCTTT
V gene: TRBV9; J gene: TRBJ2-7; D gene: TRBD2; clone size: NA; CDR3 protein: CASSASGTSARGEQYF; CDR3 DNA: TGTGCCAGCAGCGCTTCCGGGACTAGCGCACGTGGGGAGCAGTACTTC
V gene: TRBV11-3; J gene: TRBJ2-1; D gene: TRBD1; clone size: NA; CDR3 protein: CASSFGRGLYNEQFF; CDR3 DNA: TGTGCCAGCAGCTTCGGCAGGGGGCTCTACAATGAGCAGTTCTTC